This note documents a single T cell receptor (beta chain) sequence. The table came from immunoSEQ multiplex PCR; TCRdb's copy has only in-frame clones and leaves some out. The table lists about 200,000 clones, about 88% of them singletons. These data belong to a study of blood T cell repertoires in COVID-19. Study at large: From the United States, Italy and Spain came samples of acute and convalescent COVID-19.

The sequencing sample was made of peripheral blood. The sequence was collected from a young man with active or convalescent COVID-19.

CDR3 protein: CASSIDLEILNNEQFF. The CDR3 DNA is TGTGCCAGTAGTATAGATTTGGAGATCCTCAACAATGAGCAGTTCTTC. The chain combines TRBV19 with TRBJ2-1; D remains ambiguous. Per the germline V gene, CDR1 is LNHDA and CDR2 is SQIVND (reference sequence). The CDR3 loop spans 16 amino acids. Trimming left V 0 bases short and J 5 bases short, with 14 bases between.